This T cell receptor (beta chain) was obtained from a study of beta chain features in type 1 diabetes. Of the isolated RNA, all was reverse transcribed, and so the sequenced material was expressed TCRB transcripts. Libraries were prepared by immunoSEQ multiplex PCR; TCRdb keeps only in-frame clonotypes and omits some of them. The sample has 250,000 to 300,000 clones, 14% seen once. This clone appeared a few times. As yet, its antigen is unknown. Overall study results and limits: Whatever favoring of shorter templates PCR might show would apply equally to patients and controls. Moderately but significantly shorter TCRB CDR3s were found in Type 1 diabetes patients in all four CD4+ subsets.

One heparinised draw, averaging roughly 110 mL, was taken per donor. CD4+ cells of the naive, central memory, regulatory and stem cell-like memory types were sorted via CD45RO/CCR7/CD25/CD127/CD95/CD27. Each population that was sorted was more than 98% pure. The germline CDR1 and CDR2 sequences are SGDLS and YYNGEE. The CDR3 contains 15 residues. V gave up 3 bases and J gave up 1 base, with 11 bases separating them. The V and J genes are TRBV9 and TRBJ2-1; perhaps TRBD1 as D (6 bases). This TCR came from a man aged 30 to 39 with type 1 diabetes. The source material was naive CD4+ T cells from blood. The CDR3: CASSAQGASYNEQFF. In DNA, the CDR3 is TGTGCCAGCAGCGCACAGGGAGCTTCCTACAATGAGCAGTTCTTC.